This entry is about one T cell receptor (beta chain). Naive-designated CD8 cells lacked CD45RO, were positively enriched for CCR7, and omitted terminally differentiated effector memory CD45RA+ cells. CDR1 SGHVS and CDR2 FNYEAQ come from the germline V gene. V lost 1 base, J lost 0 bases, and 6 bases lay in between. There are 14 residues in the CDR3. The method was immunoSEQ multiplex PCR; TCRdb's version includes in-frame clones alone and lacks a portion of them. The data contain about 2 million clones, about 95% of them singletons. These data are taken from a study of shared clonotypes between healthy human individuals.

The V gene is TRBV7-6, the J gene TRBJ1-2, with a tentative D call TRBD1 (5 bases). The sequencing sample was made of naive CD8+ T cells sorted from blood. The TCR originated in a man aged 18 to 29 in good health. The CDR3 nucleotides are TGTGCCAGCAGCTTAGAGGGGCCTAACTATGGCTACACCTTC. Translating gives CASSLEGPNYGYTF. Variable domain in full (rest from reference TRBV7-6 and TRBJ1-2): GAGVSQSPRYKVTKRGQDVALRCDPISGHVSLYWYRQALGQGPEFLTYFNYEAQQDKSGLPNDRFSAERPEGSISTLTIQRTEQRDSAMYRCASSLEGPNYGYTFGSGTRLTVV.